The rows below give T cell receptor beta chains drawn from one sample of a study of OX40 agonist ivuxolimab in advanced cancers. Assay used: immunoSEQ multiplex PCR; TCRdb lists only in-frame clones, some missing. The sample includes approximately 68,000 clones, 85% to 90% of them seen just once. The sample in question was CD4+ or CD8+ T cells sorted from blood, obtained in a trial of the OX40 agonist ivuxolimab. These receptors all stem from an adult with an advanced solid tumor such as melanoma, head and neck, liver or kidney cancer. The CDR3 runs from the conserved cysteine through the conserved F or W. A D gene is named only where the DNA matches it firmly. The size field is filled for only some rows; it gives once, few, many or a size class.

d_gene: NA
v_gene: TRBV4-1
abundance: once
j_gene: TRBJ2-5
CDR3nt: TGCGCCAGCAGCCAAGTGAACAGGCAAGAGACCCAGTACTTC
CDR3aa: CASSQVNRQETQYF

d_gene: NA
v_gene: TRBV28
abundance: few
j_gene: TRBJ1-1
CDR3nt: TGTGCCACCGAAAACACTGAAGCTTTCTTT
CDR3aa: CATENTEAFF

d_gene: NA
v_gene: TRBV30
abundance: NA
j_gene: TRBJ1-2
CDR3nt: TGTGCCTGGAGTATGGGGTTTGACTATGGCTACACCTTC
CDR3aa: CAWSMGFDYGYTF

d_gene: NA
v_gene: TRBV19
abundance: NA
j_gene: TRBJ2-7
CDR3nt: TGTGCCAGTACACCCCGGGGCGACAGCGCCCTTTCCTACGAGCAGTACTTC
CDR3aa: CASTPRGDSALSYEQYF

d_gene: TRBD1
v_gene: TRBV7-9
abundance: NA
j_gene: TRBJ2-7
CDR3nt: TGTGCCAGCAGCCTCGGGACAGGGTATCACGAGCAGTACTTC
CDR3aa: CASSLGTGYHEQYF

d_gene: NA
v_gene: TRBV7-8
abundance: NA
j_gene: TRBJ1-3
CDR3nt: TGTGCCAGCAGCCCCCCATTAAGGATGACCAGCTCTGGAAACACCATATATTTT
CDR3aa: CASSPPLRMTSSGNTIYF

d_gene: NA
v_gene: TRBV18
abundance: NA
j_gene: TRBJ2-7
CDR3nt: TGTGCCAGCTCACCGCCGCGGGGCGGAGACTCCTACGAGCAGTACTTC
CDR3aa: CASSPPRGGDSYEQYF

d_gene: TRBD1
v_gene: TRBV19
abundance: NA
j_gene: TRBJ1-2
CDR3nt: TGTGCCAGTAGTATAGGGGACAGGGACAGCTATGGCTACACCTTC
CDR3aa: CASSIGDRDSYGYTF

d_gene: NA
v_gene: TRBV28
abundance: NA
j_gene: TRBJ1-3
CDR3nt: TGTGCCAGCAGCCTACAGGGAAGCTCTGGAAACACCATATATTTT
CDR3aa: CASSLQGSSGNTIYF

d_gene: NA
v_gene: TRBV6-1
abundance: few
j_gene: TRBJ2-7
CDR3nt: TGTGCCAGCAGTGGGGGGACATGGATTGGGGAGCAGTACTTC
CDR3aa: CASSGGTWIGEQYF

d_gene: NA
v_gene: TRBV21-1
abundance: NA
j_gene: TRBJ1-2
CDR3nt: TGTGCCAGCACCGAATGGGCCAGCCCCACGCCCCATGGCTACACCTTC
CDR3aa: CASTEWASPTPHGYTF

d_gene: NA
v_gene: TRBV7-3
abundance: once
j_gene: TRBJ2-7
CDR3nt: TGTGCCAGCAGCTTGGAACAGATAGAATCCTACGAGCAGTACTTC
CDR3aa: CASSLEQIESYEQYF

d_gene: TRBD2
v_gene: TRBV30
abundance: NA
j_gene: TRBJ2-7
CDR3nt: TGTGCCTGGAGTAAACCACGACTAGCGGGATACAACGAGCAGTACTTC
CDR3aa: CAWSKPRLAGYNEQYF

d_gene: TRBD1
v_gene: TRBV14
abundance: once
j_gene: TRBJ2-5
CDR3nt: TGTGCCAGCAGCCAATCCCCCGCCGGGACAGGGGGCTGGCGGGAGACCCAGTACTTC
CDR3aa: CASSQSPAGTGGWRETQYF

d_gene: NA
v_gene: TRBV15
abundance: once
j_gene: TRBJ1-2
CDR3nt: TGTGCCACCAGCACAGGGTACCCGGGCTATGGCTACACCTTC
CDR3aa: CATSTGYPGYGYTF

d_gene: TRBD1
v_gene: TRBV29-1
abundance: few
j_gene: TRBJ2-5
CDR3nt: TGCAGCGTAAGGACAGGGCGGCAGACCCAGTACTTC
CDR3aa: CSVRTGRQTQYF